A selection of T cell receptor beta chains follows, all from one sample in a study of T cells after yellow fever vaccination. TCRdb re-derived calls from the 5' RACE reads in MiXCR, one entry per CDR3 protein. The data contain 350,000 to 450,000 distinct CDR3 sequences, about 6.2% of them seen just once; the ten biggest clones take up about 15%. Sequences were derived from PBMCs, sampled 5 days after the yellow fever booster vaccination. All receptors come from a young man who received the YFV17D yellow fever vaccine. CDR3s include the opening cysteine and the closing phenylalanine or tryptophan.

TRBJ2-1 | TRBV6-1 | CASSPGVIIHEQFF
TRBJ2-2 | TRBV20-1 | CSARGPPGEDTGELFF
TRBJ1-1 | TRBV3-1 | CASSHQRGGTEAFF
TRBJ2-3 | TRBV4-1 | CASSQDGEGTQYF
TRBJ2-1 | TRBV9 | CASSVDLAVPSEQFF
TRBJ1-2 | TRBV11-2 | CASNEGGSSGYTF
TRBJ2-1 | TRBV11-2 | CASSLRQDIYNEQFF
TRBJ2-5 | TRBV29-1 | CSGGSGSETQYF
TRBJ2-1 | TRBV20-1 | CSAPNRGGPGDEQFF
TRBJ2-6 | TRBV4-2 | CASSQPGQGTFGANVLTF
TRBJ2-7 | TRBV5-6 | CASSSKGLPNSYEQYF
TRBJ2-1 | TRBV5-4 | CASSQGRDSGNEQFF
TRBJ1-2 | TRBV6-5 | CASSYSRGAGYTF
TRBJ1-5 | TRBV29-1 | CSVEVGSGGNQPQHF
TRBJ2-1 | TRBV27 | CASSSGRANGGDEQFF
TRBJ2-1 | TRBV29-1 | CSGGPNYNEQFF
TRBJ2-7 | TRBV29-1 | CSVATNYEQYF
TRBJ2-1 | TRBV5-6 | CASSLSGAELDNEQFF
TRBJ2-7 | TRBV6-5 | CASSSPPGGRERKTYEQYF
TRBJ2-5 | TRBV20-1 | CSAKKGPRQGTQYF
TRBJ2-3 | TRBV20-1 | CSARGGGQGRSDTQYF
TRBJ2-1 | TRBV6-2/TRBV6-3 | CASSYWASEYNEQFF
TRBJ2-1 | TRBV12-5 | CASGLVQGLAGEQFF
TRBJ2-7 | TRBV5-1 | CASSTSSQFEQYF
TRBJ2-3 | TRBV1 | CTSSPGLAGGPDTQYF
TRBJ2-1 | TRBV6-5 | CASSYRGGLAGGDEQFF
TRBJ1-1 | TRBV6-6 | CATGRSTEAFF
TRBJ2-7 | TRBV6-2/TRBV6-3 | CASSYPSGRNSYEQYF
TRBJ2-1 | TRBV7-9 | CASSLVGPNRDEQFF
TRBJ1-5 | TRBV29-1 | CSVLTALGPQHF
TRBJ2-7 | TRBV6-2/TRBV6-3 | CASSPKWTSGSHEQYF
TRBJ1-5 | TRBV24-1 | CATPHQPQHF
TRBJ1-5 | TRBV20-1 | CSASPRGQPQHF
TRBJ2-1 | TRBV5-1 | CASSLGDRENNEQFF
TRBJ2-5 | TRBV6-6 | CAIAGGVQGTQYF
TRBJ2-7 | TRBV4-3 | CASSRGASAYEQYF
TRBJ2-1 | TRBV18 | CASSPLLAGNNEQFF
TRBJ2-7 | TRBV28 | CASSFLGQGTSYEQYF
TRBJ2-5 | TRBV6-5 | CASSSLKEAQYF
TRBJ2-1 | TRBV5-6 | CASRRGAPASYNEQFF
TRBJ2-5 | TRBV9 | CASSVSGGEKTQYF
TRBJ1-3 | TRBV11-2 | CASSRIQTTSGSSGNTIYF
TRBJ2-3 | TRBV21-1 | CASSTGTWLPGTDTQYF
TRBJ2-7 | TRBV6-5 | CASSYLRGQNQEQYF
TRBJ2-7 | TRBV7-2 | CASRRIAGGPRYEQYF
TRBJ2-7 | TRBV3-1 | CASSFRQGGMTYF
TRBJ2-5 | TRBV11-2 | CASSLIHNKETQYF
TRBJ2-7 | TRBV28 | CASSLGTGFFYEQYF
TRBJ2-1 | TRBV20-1 | CSAPNFKGDEQFF
TRBJ1-2 | TRBV4-3 | CASSLTPEPPSYGYTF
TRBJ1-6 | TRBV20-1 | CSATRQSSYNSPLHF
TRBJ2-5 | TRBV7-2 | CASSLGVLQTQYF
TRBJ2-7 | TRBV19 | CASSPHPYEQYF
TRBJ2-1 | TRBV20-1 | CSARNNEQFF
TRBJ2-7 | TRBV6-5 | CASSYSRTGLYEQYF
TRBJ2-1 | TRBV9 | CASSVGGSDSYNEQFF